This T cell receptor beta chain was sequenced during a study of blood T cell repertoires in COVID-19. Whole-study context: Whether acute or convalescent, the COVID-19 samples came from the United States, Italy and Spain.

TCRdb's copy holds only in-frame clones and misses some; the assay was immunoSEQ multiplex PCR. The repertoire holds over 200,000 clones, with 86% as singletons. The V segment lost 0 bases and the J segment 7 bases; nucleotides outside the gene matches: 7. The V gene's germline CDR1 is LNHDA and CDR2 SQIVND (reference sequence). The CDR3 spans 16 residues. Sequenced: PBMCs or T cells enriched from blood (not recorded which). The chain combines TRBV19 with TRBJ2-1; 9 bases map to TRBD1. This clonotype was obtained from a woman aged 25 to 39 who had been exposed to COVID-19. The CDR3 region has the DNA TGTGCCAGTAGTATAGAAACAGGGGGCGCTCGGAATGAGCAGTTCTTC. This gives the protein CASSIETGGARNEQFF.